This T cell receptor (beta chain) emerged from a study of blood T cell repertoires in COVID-19. Overall study: T cells, B-cell-depleted T cells, or PBMCs provided the cDNA or gDNA that served as material.

CDR3 length equals 14 residues. The germline V gene encodes CDR1 SGHKS and CDR2 YYEKEE (reference sequence). Deletions cut 0 bases from V and 5 bases from J, with 11 bases between. This table comes from immunoSEQ multiplex PCR, and its TCRdb copy is limited to in-frame clones, with some not included. The repertoire consists of about 98,000 clones, with about 80% occurring once and the leading ten covering around a quarter. This clone was observed a single time. Sample: peripheral blood. The gene calls are TRBV5-5 and TRBJ2-5; weak D call: TRBD2 (6 bases). The clonotype originates from a man between 65 and 80 years old with acute or convalescent COVID-19. CDR3 in amino acids: CASSLGRGLETQYF. CDR3 bases: TGTGCCAGCAGCTTGGGTCGGGGGTTGGAGACCCAGTACTTC.